These 14 T cell receptor beta chains originate from one sample sequenced in a study of T cell repertoires in cytomegalovirus infection. For these receptors, no antigen is known. One entry per CDR3 protein results from TCRdb running MiXCR on the reads. The table lists about 150,000 distinct CDR3 sequences, 32% of them singletons. This material consisted of CD8+ T cells from cultured PBMCs, taken from culture after CMV antigen stimulation. These receptors were taken from a human donor in good health (CMV status not recorded). Some clones in this sample may be carry-over from other donors' samples.

The V and J genes are TRBV29-1 and TRBJ2-3; 8 bases map to TRBD2. Looked up from germline, CDR1 is SQVTM and CDR2 is ANQGSEA. The ends lost 0 bases at V and 0 bases at J; junction bases unmatched: 2. The CDR3 extends over 15 amino acids. The CDR3 protein is CSVEEPSGSTDTQYF. The CDR3 DNA reads TGCAGCGTTGAAGAACCTAGCGGGAGCACAGATACGCAGTATTTT.

This sequence joins TRBV2 and TRBJ2-2; TRBD1 agrees at 7 bases. The CDR3 sequence is 14 residues long. V dropped 6 bases and J dropped 7; count of bases not matched to a gene: 8. CDR1 SNHLY and CDR2 FYNNEI come from the germline V gene. The CDR3 loop is CASSRDRTDGELFF. In DNA form, the CDR3 reads TGTGCCAGCAGCCGGGACAGAACGGACGGGGAGCTGTTTTTT.

In the case of this clonotype: A much larger clone lies one base from this, so it may be a read error. The chain carries TRBV19 and TRBJ1-3; weak D call: TRBD1 (6 bases). Germline loops: CDR1 LNHDA, CDR2 SQIVND (reference sequence). The CDR3 totals 15 residues. CDR3 in amino acids: CAGRYTGSSGNTIYF. The CDR3 DNA is TGTGCCGGTAGATACACAGGGAGCTCTGGAAACACCATATATTTT.

Of note for this clonotype: One end of the junction is discordant with germline, which a read error may explain. The chain carries TRBV25-1 and TRBJ1-3; no clear D. The CDR3 sequence is 10 residues long. Germline CDR1 is MGHDK and CDR2 is SYGVNS. The CDR3 nucleotides are TGTGCCAGCAGTGGAAACAGCATATATTTT. Its protein is CASSGNSIYF.

About this clonotype itself: At one end the junction does not follow the germline gene, possibly because of a read error. The chain employs TRBV7-9 and TRBJ2-7, with TRBD1 matching 7 bases. Germline CDR1 SEHNR, CDR2 FQNEAQ (reference sequence). The CDR3 has 12 amino acids. The DNA for the CDR3 is TGTGCCAGCAGCTCCGAAACAGGGGTTTCTTTCTTC. It specifies CASSSETGVSFF. The entire variable domain, with the rest obtained from reference TRBV7-9 and TRBJ2-7, is as follows: DTGVSQNPRHKITKRGQNVTFRCDPISEHNRLYWYRQTLGQGPEFLTYFQNEAQLEKSRLLSDRFSAERPKGSFSTLEIQRTEQGDSAMYLCASSSETGVSFFGPGTRLTVT.

The V call is TRBV2, the J call TRBJ2-1; 7 bases agree with TRBD2. The germline V gene has CDR1 SNHLY and CDR2 FYNNEI. The CDR3 has 16 amino acids. J lost 2 bases, V lost 7 bases, and 11 bases had no gene match. CDR3 region: CASMIFRAGPYNEQFF. In DNA, the CDR3 is TGTGCCAGCATGATTTTCCGAGCGGGGCCCTACAATGAGCAGTTCTTC.

This clonotype has more than one count but fewer than ten. This chain connects TRBV7-8 to TRBJ2-7; the match to TRBD2 covers 15 bases. CDR1 SGHVS and CDR2 FQNEAQ come from the germline V gene. The CDR3 has 18 residues. Losses at the gene ends were 4 bases for V and 3 bases for J; bases not matched to a gene: 10. CDR3 sequence (DNA): TGTGCCAGCAGCTCGACCCCGGGACTAGCGGGGGGTAACTACGAGCAGTACTTC. Translation gives CASSSTPGLAGGNYEQYF.

The V gene is TRBV12-3 or TRBV12-4, the J gene TRBJ2-7; 12 positions match TRBD1. The CDR3 is 15 amino acids. V gave up 3 bases and J gave up 6 bases; unmatched junction bases: 6. Here the CDR3 reads CASSFRDRGLSEQYF. CDR3 nucleotides: TGTGCCAGCAGTTTTAGGGACAGGGGGCTGTCCGAGCAGTACTTC.

This clonotype occurred a few times. This rearrangement joins TRBV4-1 to TRBJ1-3, with D tentatively TRBD1 (5 bases). The CDR3 has 19 amino acids. The germline V gene has CDR1 MGHRA and CDR2 YSYEKL. V gave up 1 base and J gave up 0 bases, with 19 bases separating them. The CDR3 sequence is CASSQVSQALGVSGNTIYF. The CDR3 DNA sequence: TGCGCCAGCAGCCAAGTGTCACAGGCCCTCGGCGTCTCTGGAAACACCATATATTTT.

The rearrangement links TRBV9 to TRBJ2-3; 7 nucleotides align to TRBD2. This CDR3 spans 16 amino acids. Germline V gives CDR1 SGDLS, CDR2 YYNGEE. Trimming took 0 bases from V and 8 from J; bases not matched to a gene: 12. CDR3 sequence: CASSVEGTASGRTQYF. The CDR3 nucleotides are TGTGCCAGCAGCGTAGAGGGGACGGCTAGCGGACGTACGCAGTATTTT.

J is TRBJ1-1 and V is TRBV18; D not resolved. This CDR3 is built from 13 residues. V was shortened by 2 bases and J by 3 bases, with 7 bases between the two germline ends. Germline V gives CDR1 KGHSH, CDR2 LQKENI. The CDR3: CASSPRSDTEAFF. In nucleotides, the CDR3 is TGTGCCAGCTCACCAAGGTCTGACACTGAAGCTTTCTTT.

This clonotype was counted only a few times. The CDR3 protein is CASSTGTSGFQETQYF. The CDR3 coding sequence is TGTGCCAGCAGTACCGGGACTAGCGGTTTTCAAGAGACCCAGTACTTC. The chain is built from TRBV12-3 or TRBV12-4 and TRBJ2-5, with 11 bases lining up with TRBD2. J was trimmed by 2 bases and V by 5 bases; bases with no gene match: 7. CDR3 size: 16 residues.

The rearrangement links TRBV24-1 to TRBJ2-1; no reliable D call. From germline, CDR1 is KGHDR and CDR2 SFDVKD. The ends were cut back, 8 bases at V and 5 bases at J, with 6 bases in the middle. The CDR3 length is 11 residues. Here the CDR3 reads CATNRNNEQFF. In nucleotides, the CDR3 is TGTGCCACCAATCGCAACAATGAGCAGTTCTTC.

This chain connects TRBV7-6 to TRBJ1-1; D might be TRBD1 (5 bases). Trimming removed 5 bases from V and 1 base from J, with 14 bases in between. The CDR3 consists of 15 residues. Germline CDR1 reads SGHVS; CDR2 reads FNYEAQ. CDR3 nucleotide sequence: TGTGCCAGCAGCCCGAATACAGGAGAGAACACTGAAGCTTTCTTT. It codes for CASSPNTGENTEAFF.